Included here is one TCR beta chain sequence, with context. Its antigen is not identified. Produced via immunoSEQ multiplex PCR; TCRdb's table is partial and in-frame only. Counted here are millions of clones, approximately 94% occurring once; the ten biggest clones make up about 1.1%. The data derive from a study of shared clonotypes between healthy human individuals. Study results and caveats: The diversity represented, both genetic and in exposure history, was limited by few donors.

In the naive CD8 group, cells lacked CD45RO and were positively selected for CCR7, so terminally differentiated effector memory CD45RA+ cells were left out. V shed 0 bases, J shed 0 bases, and the junction held 10 bases outside the gene matches. Germline V lookup: CDR1 MRHNA, CDR2 SNTAGT. The length of the CDR3 is 18 residues. The sample comprised naive CD8+ T cells sorted from blood. The gene calls are TRBV6-4 and TRBJ2-7; the match to TRBD1 covers 8 bases. The receptor's source is a man younger than 35 in good health. This CDR3 is CASSDSKLRGTGSYEQYF. CDR3 in DNA: TGTGCCAGCAGTGACTCTAAACTGCGTGGGACAGGCTCCTACGAGCAGTACTTC.